This T cell receptor beta chain emerged from a study of regulatory T cells in long-lasting Graves disease. Study-wide results and limits: TCR diversity was lower in persistent Graves' patients than in newly diagnosed ones. The sample size was small, and this may have reduced accuracy.

About this clonotype itself: The antigen is undetermined.

Building the TCR beta libraries relied on iRepertoire HTBI primers, and CDR3 regions underwent Arm-PCR. In the authors' workflow: Segment identification across samples yielded 60 or so TRBV and some 13 TRBJ segments. TCRdb reprocessed the multiplex PCR reads via MiXCR and lists one record per CDR3 protein. Clone size and V and J calls follow TCRdb, not the original study. The sample yields about 620,000 distinct CDR3 sequences, approximately 15% seen once. CDR3 length: 11 residues. The germline V and J ends were trimmed by 6 bases and 6 bases, with 8 bases remaining between them. Germline V gene sequence: CDR1 MDHEN, CDR2 SYDVKM. Time point: newly diagnosed GD, antithyroid drugs for less than 3 months. PBMC RNA served as the TCR library source. The same specimen was also included in a second study, on T cells in Graves' hyperthyroidism and ophthalmopathy. That work adds: Blood also carried most thyroid clonotypes expanded above 0.001.

The J gene is TRBJ1-2, the V gene TRBV28; D gene unclear. The sample here was peripheral blood mononuclear cells (PBMCs), taken at new diagnosis, from a patient treated with antithyroid drugs. This TCR was sampled from a woman younger than 45 with Graves disease. Here the CDR3 reads CASSLSHGYTF. CDR3 nucleotide sequence: TGTGCCAGCAGCTTGTCTCATGGCTACACCTTC.